This T cell receptor (beta chain) appears in the sequencing data of a study of radiotherapy plus CTLA-4 blockade in lung cancer. V dropped 0 bases and J dropped 5 bases, with 17 bases sitting between them. Germline V gives CDR1 MNHEY, CDR2 SVGAGI. The CDR3 spans 16 residues. Measured with immunoSEQ multiplex PCR; TCRdb has only the in-frame clones, and not every one. The profile shows approximately 47,000 clones, around 63% of them singletons. It was focal radiation plus CTLA-4 blockade with ipilimumab that patients with chemo-refractory metastatic non-small-cell lung cancer received. The clonotype comes from a human donor with non-small cell lung cancer who had a partial response to radiotherapy plus ipilimumab. The specimen was peripheral blood, collected from a patient treated with radiotherapy plus ipilimumab. This chain connects TRBV6-5 to TRBJ2-7; possibly TRBD1 for D (6 bases). The CDR3 spells CASSYSVRGADDEQYF. In DNA form, the CDR3 reads TGTGCCAGCAGTTACTCGGTCAGGGGCGCGGACGACGAGCAGTACTTC.